This is a list of T cell receptor beta chains from one sample in a study of cytomegalovirus exposure and HLA in healthy donors. Measured with immunoSEQ multiplex PCR; TCRdb has only the in-frame clones, and not every one. Among about 350,000 clones listed, approximately 86% were seen once. Material for sequencing was PBMCs. All receptors come from a woman aged 25 to 39 in good health and CMV-seropositive. Each CDR3 is given with its conserved first and last residue. The order of the fields is V gene, D gene, J gene, clone size, CDR3 DNA, CDR3 protein. The D gene is left open where the match is weak. Clone size is stated in some rows and not others, as once, few, many or a class when expanded.

V: TRBV2; D: -; J: TRBJ1-5; size: -; DNA: TGTGCCAGCAGTGAACCAGGGTACAATCAGCCCCAGCATTTT; CDR3: CASSEPGYNQPQHF
V: TRBV27; D: TRBD1; J: TRBJ1-1; size: -; DNA: TGTGCCAGCAGGCCGGTGGACAGGGTGCTGAACACTGAAGCTTTCTTT; CDR3: CASRPVDRVLNTEAFF
V: TRBV5-1; D: -; J: TRBJ2-1; size: -; DNA: TGCGCCAGCAGCTTGGAACCGGCTAGGGGGTACAATGAGCAGTTCTTC; CDR3: CASSLEPARGYNEQFF
V: TRBV30; D: -; J: TRBJ1-1; size: -; DNA: TGTGCCTGGAGTGTATCCAGGGTCACTGAAGCTTTCTTT; CDR3: CAWSVSRVTEAFF
V: TRBV20-1; D: -; J: TRBJ2-7; size: once; DNA: TGCAGTGCTAAACGGTCCTACGAGCAGTACTTC; CDR3: CSAKRSYEQYF
V: TRBV25-1; D: TRBD2; J: TRBJ2-1; size: once; DNA: TGTGCCAGCAGTGTCGAAGCGGGAGCCTACAATGAGCAGTTCTTC; CDR3: CASSVEAGAYNEQFF
V: TRBV4-3; D: -; J: TRBJ1-5; size: -; DNA: TGCGCCAGCAGCCAAGATTGGAGGCAGGCAAATCAGCCCCAGCATTTT; CDR3: CASSQDWRQANQPQHF
V: TRBV13; D: -; J: TRBJ2-3; size: -; DNA: TGTGCCAGCAGCAAGACGCGCACAGATACGCAGTATTTT; CDR3: CASSKTRTDTQYF
V: TRBV28; D: TRBD1; J: TRBJ1-1; size: -; DNA: TGTGCCAGCAGTAGCAGGGGGTATGGGACTGAAGCTTTCTTT; CDR3: CASSSRGYGTEAFF
V: TRBV5-6; D: TRBD2; J: TRBJ2-7; size: -; DNA: TGTGCCAGCAGCTTGGTAGCGGGGGAGTACGAGCAGTACTTC; CDR3: CASSLVAGEYEQYF
V: TRBV29-1; D: -; J: TRBJ2-5; size: -; DNA: TGCAGCGTTGAGTACTCCGGGGGCGGGGAGACCCAGTACTTC; CDR3: CSVEYSGGGETQYF
V: TRBV6-5; D: -; J: TRBJ2-1; size: -; DNA: TGTGCCAGCAGTTACTCAGGGGGGACAGTAGATGAGCAGTTCTTC; CDR3: CASSYSGGTVDEQFF
V: TRBV27; D: -; J: TRBJ2-4; size: -; DNA: TGTGCCAGTTCTGAGCGAGGTGCCAAAAACATTCAGTACTTC; CDR3: CASSERGAKNIQYF
V: TRBV11-2; D: TRBD1; J: TRBJ2-1; size: -; DNA: TGTGCCAGCAGCTTGGGGAAACAGGGGTACAATGAGCAGTTCTTC; CDR3: CASSLGKQGYNEQFF
V: TRBV19; D: TRBD1; J: TRBJ1-5; size: -; DNA: TGTGCCAGTAGTACTAGGAGGACAGGGAACCTTCGACCCCAGCATTTT; CDR3: CASSTRRTGNLRPQHF
V: TRBV30; D: -; J: TRBJ2-7; size: -; DNA: TGTGCCTGGAGTGTATGGTCCTACGAGCAGTACTTC; CDR3: CAWSVWSYEQYF
V: TRBV29-1; D: TRBD1; J: TRBJ2-5; size: -; DNA: TGCAGCGTTGAAGTGGCTCACAGGGGGACTCAAGAGACCCAGTACTTC; CDR3: CSVEVAHRGTQETQYF
V: TRBV27; D: -; J: TRBJ1-1; size: -; DNA: TGTGCCAGCAGTTTACGACAGCTCATGAACACTGAAGCTTTCTTT; CDR3: CASSLRQLMNTEAFF
V: TRBV29-1; D: TRBD1; J: TRBJ2-1; size: -; DNA: TGCAGCGCGGGAGGACAGGGGGGACATGAGCAGTTCTTC; CDR3: CSAGGQGGHEQFF
V: TRBV29-1; D: -; J: TRBJ1-2; size: -; DNA: TGCAGCGTTCATGTTCCCGTCATGAGCTATGGCTACACCTTC; CDR3: CSVHVPVMSYGYTF
V: TRBV21-1; D: -; J: TRBJ2-1; size: -; DNA: TGTGCCAGCAGCAAAATTGGCAGGGGCGGTTACAATGAGCAGTTCTTC; CDR3: CASSKIGRGGYNEQFF
V: TRBV7-9; D: -; J: TRBJ2-7; size: -; DNA: TGTGCCAGCAGCGGTCCGGGCCCCTACGAGCAGTACTTC; CDR3: CASSGPGPYEQYF
V: TRBV27; D: -; J: TRBJ1-1; size: -; DNA: TGTGCCAGCAGCATACCGGGATGGACTGAAGCTTTCTTT; CDR3: CASSIPGWTEAFF
V: TRBV6-4; D: -; J: TRBJ1-1; size: -; DNA: TGTGCCAGCAGTATCGGCAGGGGCACTGAAGCTTTCTTT; CDR3: CASSIGRGTEAFF
V: TRBV5-1; D: TRBD1; J: TRBJ1-2; size: once; DNA: TGCGCCAGCCGAAAGGGCGGGACAGGGCACTATGGCTACACCTTC; CDR3: CASRKGGTGHYGYTF
V: TRBV9; D: TRBD2; J: TRBJ2-7; size: -; DNA: TGTGCCAGCAGCGGATATAGCGGGAGTCCCTACGAGCAGTACTTC; CDR3: CASSGYSGSPYEQYF
V: TRBV9; D: TRBD1; J: TRBJ2-7; size: -; DNA: TGTGCCAGCAGCGCCTTATCGACAGGGGACGAGCAGTACTTC; CDR3: CASSALSTGDEQYF
V: TRBV30; D: -; J: TRBJ2-5; size: -; DNA: TGTGCCTGGGAGGGGAACCAAGAGACCCAGTACTTC; CDR3: CAWEGNQETQYF
V: TRBV19; D: TRBD2; J: TRBJ2-7; size: -; DNA: TGTGCCAGTAGTAGCGGGAGGCACTACGAGCAGTACTTC; CDR3: CASSSGRHYEQYF
V: TRBV14; D: -; J: TRBJ2-1; size: -; DNA: TGTGCCAGCAGCCAACTTAATGTCGATGAGCAGTTCTTC; CDR3: CASSQLNVDEQFF
V: TRBV5-6; D: -; J: TRBJ2-7; size: once; DNA: TGTGCCAGCAGCTATAAAACAGGGTGGGAGCAGTACTTC; CDR3: CASSYKTGWEQYF
V: TRBV30; D: -; J: TRBJ1-4; size: -; DNA: TGTGCCTGGAGCGAGGCCATAAATGAAAAACTGTTTTTT; CDR3: CAWSEAINEKLFF
V: TRBV7-8; D: TRBD2; J: TRBJ2-1; size: -; DNA: TGTGCCAGCAGCTTAGCTTGGACTAGCGGCTACAATGAGCAGTTCTTC; CDR3: CASSLAWTSGYNEQFF
V: TRBV9; D: -; J: TRBJ1-2; size: few; DNA: TGTGCCAGCAGCGTGGGGCAGGGTAATGGCTACACCTTC; CDR3: CASSVGQGNGYTF
V: TRBV4-2; D: TRBD2; J: TRBJ2-7; size: -; DNA: TGTGCCAGCAGCCAAGATCGGGCTAGCGGAGGGGACGAGCAGTACTTC; CDR3: CASSQDRASGGDEQYF
V: TRBV7-9; D: TRBD1; J: TRBJ2-7; size: few; DNA: TGTGCCACTACGGTGGGACAGGGAACCTACGAGCAGTACTTC; CDR3: CATTVGQGTYEQYF
V: TRBV28; D: -; J: TRBJ1-2; size: -; DNA: TGTGCCAGCAGGTACCCGTACAACTATGGCTACACCTTC; CDR3: CASRYPYNYGYTF
V: TRBV13; D: TRBD1; J: TRBJ2-6; size: -; DNA: TGTGCCAGCAGCACCGGGACAGGGTACGGGGCCAACGTCCTGACTTTC; CDR3: CASSTGTGYGANVLTF
V: TRBV30; D: TRBD1; J: TRBJ1-2; size: -; DNA: TGTGCCTGGAGTGAAACCAGGGGACAGGGGGCAACCTTC; CDR3: CAWSETRGQGATF
V: TRBV5-1; D: -; J: TRBJ2-7; size: -; DNA: TGCGCCAGCAGCTTGGGGGGATTCCTCTACGAGCAGTACTTC; CDR3: CASSLGGFLYEQYF
V: TRBV5-1; D: -; J: TRBJ2-7; size: many; DNA: TGCGCCAGCCGGGACTCGAGCTCCTACGAGCAGTACTTC; CDR3: CASRDSSSYEQYF
V: TRBV6-1; D: TRBD2; J: TRBJ2-4; size: -; DNA: TGTGCCAGCAGTGTCCGACTAGCGGGATGGGACATTCAGTACTTC; CDR3: CASSVRLAGWDIQYF
V: TRBV6-5; D: -; J: TRBJ2-7; size: once; DNA: TGTGCCAGCAGGGAAGGGGGGAGCTCCTACGAGCAGTACTTC; CDR3: CASREGGSSYEQYF
V: TRBV29-1; D: -; J: TRBJ2-1; size: -; DNA: TGCAGCGTTGGAAGGGGGGCCATTGGGAGTGAGCAGTTCTTC; CDR3: CSVGRGAIGSEQFF
V: TRBV6-6; D: TRBD1; J: TRBJ2-3; size: -; DNA: TGTGCCAGCAGTCGAGGGGACAGGGTCACAGATACGCAGTATTTT; CDR3: CASSRGDRVTDTQYF
V: TRBV11-2; D: -; J: TRBJ2-7; size: -; DNA: TGTGCCAGCAGCGCAGGACTTGTCTACGAGCAGTACTTC; CDR3: CASSAGLVYEQYF
V: TRBV5-4; D: -; J: TRBJ2-7; size: -; DNA: TGTGCCAGCAGCTTACAGGGATCCTACGAGCAGTACTTC; CDR3: CASSLQGSYEQYF
V: TRBV7-2; D: -; J: TRBJ1-5; size: once; DNA: TGTGCCAGCAGCTTATACGAGACCCCCCCCGGTCAGCCCCAGCATTTT; CDR3: CASSLYETPPGQPQHF
V: TRBV4-1; D: -; J: TRBJ1-4; size: -; DNA: TGCGCCAGCAGTACCCTCGAAAAACTGTTTTTT; CDR3: CASSTLEKLFF
V: TRBV5-6; D: -; J: TRBJ1-2; size: once; DNA: TGTGCCAGCAGCTTGGACAGAAGGGATGGTAACTATGGCTACACCTTC; CDR3: CASSLDRRDGNYGYTF